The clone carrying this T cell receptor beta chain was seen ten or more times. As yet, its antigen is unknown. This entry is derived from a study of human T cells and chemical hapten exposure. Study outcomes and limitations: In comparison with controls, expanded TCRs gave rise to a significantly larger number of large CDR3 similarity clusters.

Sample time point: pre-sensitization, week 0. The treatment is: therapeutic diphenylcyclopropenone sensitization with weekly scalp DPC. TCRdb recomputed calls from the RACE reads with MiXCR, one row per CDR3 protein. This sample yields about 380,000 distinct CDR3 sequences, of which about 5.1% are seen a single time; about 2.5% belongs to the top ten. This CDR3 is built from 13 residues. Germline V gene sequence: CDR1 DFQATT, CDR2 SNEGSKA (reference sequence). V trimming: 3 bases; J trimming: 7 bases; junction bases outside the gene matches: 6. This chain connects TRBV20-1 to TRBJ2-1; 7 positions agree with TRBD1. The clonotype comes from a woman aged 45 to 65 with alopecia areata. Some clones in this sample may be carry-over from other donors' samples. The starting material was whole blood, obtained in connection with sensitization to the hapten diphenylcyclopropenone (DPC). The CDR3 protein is CSARADRANEQFF. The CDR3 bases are TGCAGTGCTAGGGCTGACAGGGCAAATGAGCAGTTCTTC.